These 15 T cell receptor beta chains came from one sample sequenced in a study of blood T cell repertoires in COVID-19. Profiling relied on immunoSEQ multiplex PCR, and the TCRdb table lists in-frame clones only, not all of them. The data hold around 160,000 clones, with roughly nine tenths observed a single time. The sample was peripheral blood. These receptors were collected from a man in his 60s with active or convalescent COVID-19.

V usage is TRBV11-2 and J usage is TRBJ2-3; tentative D call: TRBD2 (5 bases). The germline V and J ends were trimmed by 6 bases and 5 bases, with 21 bases remaining between them. Germline V lookup: CDR1 SGHAT, CDR2 FQNNGV. The CDR3 loop spans 16 amino acids. The CDR3 DNA follows: TGTGCCAGCAGGACGGAGAGGGTAGGCCTAGGAGATACGCAGTATTTT. It codes for CASRTERVGLGDTQYF.

The chain recombines TRBV5-1 with TRBJ1-1; D is possibly TRBD1 (5 bases). The CDR3 totals 15 residues. V lost 0 bases to trimming and J lost 2 bases, with 11 bases between them. From germline, CDR1 is SGHRS and CDR2 YFSETQ. The CDR3 loop is CASSLGQGGNTEAFF. Written as DNA, the CDR3 is TGCGCCAGCAGCTTGGGTCAGGGAGGAAACACTGAAGCTTTCTTT.

The rearrangement uses TRBV7-8 and TRBJ2-1, with TRBD1 identical over 7 bases. V lost 0 bases to trimming and J lost 0 bases; unmatched junction nucleotides: 5. Germline-derived CDR1 and CDR2 are SGHVS and FQNEAQ. There are 17 residues in the CDR3. The CDR3 here is CASSLAQTGSSYNEQFF. In DNA form, the CDR3 reads TGTGCCAGCAGCTTAGCTCAGACAGGGAGCTCCTACAATGAGCAGTTCTTC.

This rearrangement joins TRBV2 to TRBJ2-1, with D perhaps TRBD2 (7 bases). V was clipped by 7 bases and J by 7 bases, with 20 bases between them. CDR1 is SNHLY and CDR2 is FYNNEI in the germline V gene. The CDR3 is 15 residues long. This CDR3 reads CASKPLGGAQNEQFF. CDR3 DNA: TGTGCCAGCAAGCCCCTGGGGGGGGCGCAAAATGAGCAGTTCTTC.

CDR3 sequence (DNA): TGCGCCAGCAGCTTGTTGGGCCCCCCACAGAATCAGCCCCAGCATTTT. This translates into CASSLLGPPQNQPQHF. This chain uses TRBV5-1 with TRBJ1-5, with D unclear. Per the germline V gene, CDR1 is SGHRS and CDR2 is YFSETQ. The CDR3 sequence is 16 residues long. The V gene lost 1 base and the J gene lost 4 bases, with 15 bases spanning the gap.

CDR3 residues: CASSRDRPNSYEQYF. The CDR3 nucleotides are TGTGCCAGTAGTAGAGACAGGCCGAACTCCTACGAGCAGTACTTC. The chain employs TRBV19 and TRBJ2-7, with D possibly matching TRBD1 (6 bases). The CDR3 is 15 amino acids. Germline V lookup: CDR1 LNHDA, CDR2 SQIVND (reference sequence). V gave up 4 bases and J gave up 0 bases, with 13 bases separating them.

The rearrangement links TRBV19 to TRBJ2-1, with 10 bases aligning to TRBD2. Germline assignment: CDR1 LNHDA and CDR2 SQIVND (reference sequence). Unmatched junction bases numbered 9, after V lost 3 bases and J lost 4 bases. The CDR3 runs 17 residues. The CDR3 coding sequence is TGTGCCAGTAGTATCTTCCGAGCGGGAGGGATTTACAATGAGCAGTTCTTC. Encoded protein: CASSIFRAGGIYNEQFF.

This clone was seen only once. The J gene is TRBJ2-5, the V gene TRBV11-2; 7 nucleotides line up with TRBD1. Trimming took 1 base from V and 7 from J; bases not matched to a gene: 6. The CDR3 extends over 14 amino acids. CDR1 SGHAT and CDR2 FQNNGV come from the germline V gene. CDR3 in DNA: TGTGCCAGCAGCTTAGTTAGTCAGGGGGTGACCCAGTACTTC. It translates to CASSLVSQGVTQYF.

This chain joins TRBV10-2 and TRBJ1-5; D unresolved. CDR1 WSHSY and CDR2 SAAADI come from the germline V gene. This CDR3 comprises 13 residues. V lost 2 bases and J lost 3, with 5 bases in between. The CDR3 sequence: CASSEAVNQPQHF. CDR3 bases: TGCGCCAGCAGTGAGGCAGTCAATCAGCCCCAGCATTTT.

CDR3 region: CASSMTGAYEKLFF. DNA of the CDR3: TGTGCCAGTAGTATGACAGGCGCCTATGAAAAACTGTTTTTT. The V call is TRBV19, the J call TRBJ1-4, with D perhaps TRBD1 (6 bases). CDR3 length equals 14 residues. CDR1 LNHDA and CDR2 SQIVND come from the germline V gene (reference sequence). Trimming left V 3 bases short and J 6 bases short, with 11 bases between.

The chain links TRBV20-1 to TRBJ1-3, with 9 bases that match TRBD1. This CDR3 contains 14 residues. The ends lost 3 bases at V and 3 bases at J; junction bases unmatched: 3. Germline V gene data show CDR1 as DFQATT and CDR2 as SNEGSKA (reference sequence). CDR3 nucleotides: TGCAGTGCTAGTAACAGGGGGCTTGGAAACACCATATATTTT. Protein product: CSASNRGLGNTIYF.

This chain connects TRBV6-5 to TRBJ1-6; TRBD1 matches 9 bases. The CDR3 totals 15 residues. Germline loops: CDR1 MNHEY, CDR2 SVGAGI. The V segment lost 6 bases and the J segment 7 bases; nucleotides outside the gene matches: 7. The CDR3 spells CASRGTGFENSPLHF. The CDR3 DNA reads as TGTGCCAGCAGAGGGACAGGGTTTGAGAATTCACCCCTCCACTTT.

The chain has TRBV5-1 and TRBJ1-2, with D unresolved. Germline V CDR1 and CDR2: SGHRS, YFSETQ. Trimming pared 4 bases from V and 0 bases from J, leaving 10 bases between. This CDR3 is 14 amino acids long. The CDR3 is CASSLRGSNYGYTF. CDR3 DNA sequence: TGCGCCAGCAGCCTGAGAGGATCTAACTATGGCTACACCTTC.

The chain recombines TRBV2 with TRBJ2-7; 8 bases are shared with TRBD2. Per the germline V gene, CDR1 is SNHLY and CDR2 is FYNNEI. This CDR3 is 15 amino acids long. With V trimmed by 3 bases and J by 2 bases, 6 bases remained unmatched. The CDR3 DNA is TGTGCCAGCAGTGATCGGGGGGGACCACCCTACGAGCAGTACTTC. Encoded protein: CASSDRGGPPYEQYF.

V usage is TRBV5-1 and J usage is TRBJ1-2, with D possibly matching TRBD1 (5 bases). The CDR3 sequence is 15 residues long. Germline V gives CDR1 SGHRS, CDR2 YFSETQ. Deletions cut 3 bases from V and 1 base from J, with 13 bases between. The CDR3 region is CASSWGDPGNYGYTF. The CDR3 DNA sequence: TGCGCCAGCAGCTGGGGGGACCCGGGTAACTATGGCTACACCTTC.